Given below is one T cell receptor (beta chain) in context. The data were taken from a study of cytomegalovirus exposure and HLA in healthy donors. The PCR had 60 Vbeta and 13 Jbeta primers. Sequenced by immunoSEQ multiplex PCR; TCRdb stores in-frame clones only, minus some. The sample lists under 250,000 clones, about 75% occurring once. The germline gives CDR1 LNHNV, CDR2 YYDKDF (reference sequence). V shed 0 bases and J shed 0 bases, with 12 bases lying between them. The length of the CDR3 is 16 residues. The specimen sequenced was PBMCs. The rearrangement links TRBV15 to TRBJ2-7; D gene ambiguous. This receptor was taken from a male donor in good health and CMV-seronegative. The chain's CDR3 is CATSRDSTDISYEQYF. The CDR3 coding sequence is TGTGCCACCAGCAGAGATTCTACAGATATCTCCTACGAGCAGTACTTC. Drawing the rest from reference TRBV15 and TRBJ2-7, the complete variable domain is DAMVIQNPRYQVTQFGKPVTLSCSQTLNHNVMYWYQQKSSQAPKLLFHYYDKDFNNEADTPDNFQSRRPNTSFCFLDIRSPGLGDTAMYLCATSRDSTDISYEQYFGPGTRLTVT.